The 7 T cell receptor beta chains below were found in one sample sequenced in a study of CD8+ T cells in alopecia areata. It was cDNA, reverse transcribed from extracted RNA, that served as the sequencing template. Using immunoSEQ multiplex PCR, the repertoire was profiled, and TCRdb retains in-frame clones only, with some absent. The sample includes roughly 200,000 clones, around 63% seen only once; the top ten take 1.5% to 2%. Here the sequenced sample was CD4+ T cells sorted from blood, taken at week 0. Receptors originate from a human donor with alopecia areata.

V and J are TRBV29-1 and TRBJ2-1; possibly TRBD1 or TRBD2 for D (6 bases each). V was pared by 8 bases and J by 6 bases, with 11 bases between. This CDR3 is built from 11 residues. CDR1 is SQVTM, CDR2 ANQGSEA, per germline. The CDR3 nucleotides are TGCAGCATTAGGGGGGTCAATGAGCAGTTCTTC. This translates into CSIRGVNEQFF.

The J gene is TRBJ2-2, the V gene TRBV5-6; 12 nucleotides line up with TRBD2. This CDR3 is 16 amino acids long. The germline gives CDR1 SGHDT, CDR2 YYEEEE. The V gene end was trimmed by 4 bases and the J gene end by 9 bases; junction bases not matched to a gene: 10. For the CDR3, the DNA is TGTGCCAGCAGCACCGGACTAGCGGGGTCCGGTAGGGAGCTGTTTTTT. This sequence encodes CASSTGLAGSGRELFF. The whole variable domain, filled in from reference TRBV5-6 and TRBJ2-2, reads DAGVTQSPTHLIKTRGQQVTLRCSPKSGHDTVSWYQQALGQGPQFIFQYYEEEERQRGNFPDRFSGHQFPNYSSELNVNALLLGDSALYLCASSTGLAGSGRELFFGEGSRLTVL.

The V call is TRBV5-6, the J call TRBJ1-5, with D possibly being TRBD1 (6 bases). The CDR3 is made up of 14 amino acids. V dropped 2 bases and J dropped 9 bases, with 15 bases sitting between them. The germline V gene has CDR1 SGHDT and CDR2 YYEEEE. The CDR3 loop reads CASSLRQAKGPQHF. The CDR3 region has the DNA TGTGCCAGCAGCTTAAGACAGGCTAAAGGGCCCCAGCATTTT.

This clone was observed a few times. CDR3 protein: CASSDIRTNTEAFF. CDR3 nucleotides: TGTGCCAGCAGTGACATAAGGACGAACACTGAAGCTTTCTTT. V gene TRBV2 combines with J gene TRBJ1-1, with D unclear. V lost 3 bases and J 1 base, leaving 9 bases between the germline ends. Germline V gene data show CDR1 as SNHLY and CDR2 as FYNNEI. This CDR3 contains 14 residues.

This clone has only a few counts. This chain joins TRBV5-6 and TRBJ1-2; D is ambiguous. Germline V lookup: CDR1 SGHDT, CDR2 YYEEEE. Trimming took 4 bases from V and 2 from J, leaving 12 bases between them. The length of the CDR3 is 14 residues. CDR3 sequence (DNA): TGTGCCAGCAGCAGCCCTACAGAGAACTATGGCTACACCTTC. As protein: CASSSPTENYGYTF.

The chain is built from TRBV18 and TRBJ1-1; D may be TRBD1 (6 bases). The germline V gene encodes CDR1 KGHSH and CDR2 LQKENI. This CDR3 has 13 amino acids. V was trimmed by 4 bases and J by 4 bases, leaving 10 bases between them. The CDR3, as DNA: TGTGCCAGCTCACAGGTCAGGGGCACTGAAGCTTTCTTT. It yields the protein CASSQVRGTEAFF. Drawing the rest from reference TRBV18 and TRBJ1-1, the complete variable domain is NAGVMQNPRHLVRRRGQEARLRCSPMKGHSHVYWYRQLPEEGLKFMVYLQKENIIDESGMPKERFSAEFPKEGPSILRIQQVVRGDSAAYFCASSQVRGTEAFFGQGTRLTVV.

J is TRBJ2-3 and V is TRBV7-6; 9 nucleotides align to TRBD2. This CDR3 has 16 residues. Germline trimming cut 5 bases from V and 1 base from J; bases unmatched to any gene: 7. The V gene's germline CDR1 is SGHVS and CDR2 FNYEAQ. The CDR3 DNA follows: TGTGCCAGCAGCCCGTGGGCTAGCGGGGGCACAGATACGCAGTATTTT. Protein sequence: CASSPWASGGTDTQYF.